This entry concerns a single T cell receptor (beta chain). No antigen is known for it. Using its own MiXCR run on the reads, TCRdb lists one record per CDR3 protein. The table has 200,000 or so distinct CDR3 sequences, 38% seen once. These data come from a study of T cell repertoires in cytomegalovirus infection. The wider study: CMV epitopes that were recently identified and HLA-C-restricted were used alongside well-studied HLA-B-restricted ones.

J lost 16 bases, V lost 3 bases, and 5 bases had no gene match. CDR1 is SGHDN, CDR2 FVKESK, per germline. This CDR3 spans 11 amino acids. The material sequenced was CD8+ T cells from cultured PBMCs, taken from culture after CMV antigen stimulation. This sequence originates from a human donor in good health (CMV status not recorded). Some clones in this sample may be carry-over from other donors' samples. The rearrangement joins TRBV14 to TRBJ1-4; 7 nucleotides match TRBD1. CDR3 sequence reads: CASSQYRGPFF. CDR3 DNA sequence: TGTGCCAGCAGCCAGTACAGGGGTCCGTTTTTT.